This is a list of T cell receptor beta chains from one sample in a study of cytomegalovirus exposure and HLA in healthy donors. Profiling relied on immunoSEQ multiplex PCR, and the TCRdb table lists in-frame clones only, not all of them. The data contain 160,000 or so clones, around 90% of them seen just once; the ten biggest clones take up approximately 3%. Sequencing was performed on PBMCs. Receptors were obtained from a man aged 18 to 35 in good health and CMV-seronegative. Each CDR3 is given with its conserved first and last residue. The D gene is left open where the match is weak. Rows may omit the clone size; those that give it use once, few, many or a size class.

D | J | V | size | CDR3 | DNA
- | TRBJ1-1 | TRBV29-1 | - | CSVFMAGAFNTEAFF | TGCAGCGTTTTTATGGCAGGGGCCTTCAACACTGAAGCTTTCTTT
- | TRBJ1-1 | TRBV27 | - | CASSLGAGGWTEAFF | TGTGCCAGCAGTCTGGGGGCGGGGGGGTGGACTGAAGCTTTCTTT
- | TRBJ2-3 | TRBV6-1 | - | CASSHRQTSTDTQYF | TGTGCCAGCAGTCATCGACAGACTAGCACAGATACGCAGTATTTT
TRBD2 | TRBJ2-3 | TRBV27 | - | CASRSTSGRAIDTQYF | TGTGCCAGCAGATCTACTAGCGGGAGGGCCATAGATACGCAGTATTTT
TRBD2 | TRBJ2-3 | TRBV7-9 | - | CASSLWDYPSTDTQYF | TGTGCCAGCAGCCTATGGGACTATCCGAGCACAGATACGCAGTATTTT
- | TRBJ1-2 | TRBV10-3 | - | CAISEPSSGYTF | TGTGCCATCAGTGAGCCCTCGTCTGGCTACACCTTC
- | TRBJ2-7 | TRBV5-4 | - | CASSSPQGAYEQYF | TGTGCCAGCAGCTCCCCGCAGGGTGCCTACGAGCAGTACTTC
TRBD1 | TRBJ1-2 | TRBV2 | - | CASEGTGAGYGYTF | TGTGCCAGTGAGGGGACAGGGGCTGGGTATGGCTACACCTTC
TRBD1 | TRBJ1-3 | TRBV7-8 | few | CASSRQGSIGTIYF | TGTGCCAGCAGCCGACAGGGGAGCATTGGAACCATATATTTT
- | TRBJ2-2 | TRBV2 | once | CASRALVNTGELFF | TGTGCCAGCAGGGCACTAGTGAACACCGGGGAGCTGTTTTTT
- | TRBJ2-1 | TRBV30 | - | CALLLEAGPHPSSYNEQFF | TGTGCCTTGCTTTTGGAGGCAGGTCCGCACCCGAGCTCCTACAATGAGCAGTTCTTC
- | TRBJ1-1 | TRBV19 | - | CASSISGGNTEAFF | TGTGCCAGTAGTATAAGCGGCGGGAACACTGAAGCTTTCTTT
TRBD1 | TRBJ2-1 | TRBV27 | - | CASSLGQGAWNEQFF | TGTGCCAGCAGTTTGGGACAGGGGGCATGGAATGAGCAGTTCTTC
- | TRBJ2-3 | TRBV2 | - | CASRFPGLLTSTDTQYF | TGTGCCAGCAGATTCCCGGGACTTCTGACTAGCACAGATACGCAGTATTTT
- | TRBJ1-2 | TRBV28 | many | CASSFQGGYGYTF | TGTGCCAGCAGTTTTCAAGGGGGCTATGGCTACACCTTC
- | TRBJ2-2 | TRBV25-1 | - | CASSAPQGNTGELFF | TGTGCCAGCAGTGCACCTCAGGGGAACACCGGGGAGCTGTTTTTT
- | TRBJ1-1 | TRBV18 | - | CASSVGGRNTEAFF | TGTGCCAGCTCGGTGGGGGGAAGAAACACTGAAGCTTTCTTT
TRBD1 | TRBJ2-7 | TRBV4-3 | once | CASSQGRTGQRLWGSNYEQYF | TGCGCCAGCAGCCAAGGCCGGACGGGACAGCGACTTTGGGGGAGCAACTACGAGCAGTACTTC
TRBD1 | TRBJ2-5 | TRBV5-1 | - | CASSLALTGGRTQYF | TGCGCCAGCAGCTTGGCCCTGACAGGGGGCCGGACCCAGTACTTC
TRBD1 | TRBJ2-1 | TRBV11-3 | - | CASSPGTGTGGYNEQFF | TGTGCCAGCAGCCCTGGGACAGGGACGGGAGGATACAATGAGCAGTTCTTC
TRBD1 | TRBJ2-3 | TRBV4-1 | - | CASSQGAGTGGRGDTQYF | TGCGCCAGCAGCCAAGGGGCCGGGACAGGGGGCCGGGGGGATACGCAGTATTTT
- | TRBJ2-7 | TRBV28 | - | CASSLPRREQYF | TGTGCCAGCAGTCTACCGAGGCGCGAGCAGTACTTC
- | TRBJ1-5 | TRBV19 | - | CASSYDRLSNQPQHF | TGTGCCAGTAGTTATGACAGGTTGAGCAATCAGCCCCAGCATTTT
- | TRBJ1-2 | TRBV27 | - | CASSLVRGGDYGYTF | TGTGCCAGCAGTTTAGTCCGTGGGGGGGACTATGGCTACACCTTC